The source of this T cell receptor beta chain is a study of spatial heterogeneity in lung cancer. Overall study results and limits: Mutation counts in tumors were tracked by counts of expanded intratumoral alpha and beta TCRs.

This clonotype is deemed medium-sized (0.01 to 0.1%). Its specificity is not known. The time point denotes: sample taken at primary tumor resection. Samples were donated by 72 untreated early-stage non-small cell lung cancer patients. MiXCR was run by TCRdb on the 5' RACE reads, yielding one entry per CDR3 protein. Here the sample spans a few thousand distinct CDR3 sequences, about 16% being singletons. The starting material was lung tumor tissue, obtained at surgery. This clonotype was sampled from a male donor with early-stage non-small cell lung cancer.

The CDR3 DNA reads TGCGCCAGCAGCTTGGGGACTAGCGCTAATGAGCAGTTCTTC. Translated: CASSLGTSANEQFF. The rearrangement joins TRBV5-1 to TRBJ2-1; 9 positions match TRBD2. The CDR3 is 14 amino acids. The ends lost 0 bases at V and 7 bases at J; junction bases unmatched: 2. Germline lookup yields CDR1 SGHRS and CDR2 YFSETQ.